This T cell receptor (beta chain) is drawn from a study of siplizumab effects on memory and regulatory T cells. V was shortened by 5 bases and J by 3 bases, with 17 bases between the two germline ends. The germline CDR1 and CDR2 sequences are SGDLS and YYNGEE. CDR3 length equals 16 residues. Generated by immunoSEQ multiplex PCR, the TCRdb table keeps only in-frame clones and is missing some. The table includes 99,000 or so clones, over 90% detected once. In this sample, this clone turned up once. The TCR originated in a human donor in good health. Sequencing used Tregs sorted from blood. The chain carries TRBV9 and TRBJ2-2; possibly TRBD2 for D (5 bases). The DNA of the CDR3 is TGTGCCAGCAGTGTTTCTGGAGGTATACACACCGGGGAGCTGTTTTTT. As protein: CASSVSGGIHTGELFF.